Listed below are T cell receptor beta chains from one sample, sequenced in a study of response to subunit inactivated influenza vaccine. MiXCR, run by TCRdb on the RT-PCR reads, gives a single entry per CDR3 protein. Among more than 400,000 distinct CDR3 sequences listed, 11% were seen once. The sequencing used PBMCs from blood, collected 40 to 50 days after vaccination. All receptors derive from a man between 50 and 59 years old who received an inactivated influenza vaccine. Each CDR3 is given with its conserved first and last residue. D genes are given only for firm matches. A clone size is listed for some rows: how often the clone was seen (once, few, many), or a class if it is expanded.

TRBV5-1	NA	few	TRBJ2-5	TGCGCCAGCAGCGCGATTGGGGGGCCGGAGACCCAGTACTTC	CASSAIGGPETQYF
TRBV4-3	NA	NA	TRBJ2-1	TGCGCCAGCAAGAAGACGGTACTCTTGGATGAGCAGTTCTTC	CASKKTVLLDEQFF
TRBV20-1	TRBD2	NA	TRBJ2-3	TGCAGTGCGCGCCTAGCGGGAGCCAGAGATACGCAGTATTTT	CSARLAGARDTQYF
TRBV12-3/TRBV12-4	NA	few	TRBJ1-6	TGTGCCAGCAGTTGGGGCGGGGGTCGTAATTCACCCCTCCACTTT	CASSWGGGRNSPLHF
TRBV13	TRBD2	NA	TRBJ2-5	TGTGCCAGCAGCTTGACTAGCGGGAGTCCTCCCACACAAGAGACCCAGTACTTC	CASSLTSGSPPTQETQYF
TRBV5-1	NA	few	TRBJ2-3	TGCGCCAGCAGACGCGACTCAGGCACAGATACGCAGTATTTT	CASRRDSGTDTQYF
TRBV6-1	TRBD2	NA	TRBJ2-1	TGTGCCAGCACTGGACAGGACGCGAGAGCGGGAGGATACAATGAGCAGTTCTTC	CASTGQDARAGGYNEQFF
TRBV20-1	TRBD2	NA	TRBJ2-1	TGCAGTGCTACGATAGCGGGAGGGCGCAATGAGCAGTTCTTC	CSATIAGGRNEQFF
TRBV5-1	TRBD1	NA	TRBJ2-5	TGCGCCAGCAGATCTCCGGGACAGGGGCTCCAAGAGACCCAGTACTTC	CASRSPGQGLQETQYF
TRBV7-8	TRBD1	few	TRBJ2-1	TGTGCCAGCAGCTGGCCCGACAGGGTATCCGACAATGAGCAGTTCTTC	CASSWPDRVSDNEQFF
TRBV11-2	NA	many	TRBJ2-5	TGTGCCAGCAGCCTAGGGTTACAGGAGGGAACCCAGTACTTC	CASSLGLQEGTQYF
TRBV12-3/TRBV12-4	TRBD1	few	TRBJ2-6	TGTGCCAGCAGGGCCGACAGGGGGCTCTATTCTGGGGCCAACGTCCTGACTTTC	CASRADRGLYSGANVLTF
TRBV20-1	TRBD2	many	TRBJ2-3	TGCAGTGCTAGTGCGGCTAGCGGGGGCCCCTGGGATACGCAGTATTTT	CSASAASGGPWDTQYF
TRBV7-6	NA	few	TRBJ1-4	TGTGCCAGCAGCCATTTGGGGGGGTCGTTAAATGAAAAACTGTTTTTT	CASSHLGGSLNEKLFF
TRBV7-2	NA	NA	TRBJ1-1	TGTGCCAGCAGCCCCCGACGGGGTGTCGGCACTGAAGCTTTCTTT	CASSPRRGVGTEAFF
TRBV7-2	NA	many	TRBJ2-1	TGTGCCAGCAGCTTACAGGTCCACAATGAGCAGTTCTTC	CASSLQVHNEQFF
TRBV12-3/TRBV12-4	NA	NA	TRBJ2-2	TGTGCCAGCAGTCGTTACGGGGAGCTGTTTTTT	CASSRYGELFF
TRBV28	TRBD1	few	TRBJ2-7	TGTGCCAGCAGTTTCCGGGACAGATTCACCGCCGAGCAGTACTTC	CASSFRDRFTAEQYF
TRBV19	NA	NA	TRBJ2-1	TGTGCCAGTAGGCTTACAGGGTACAATGAGCAGTTCTTC	CASRLTGYNEQFF
TRBV20-1	TRBD1	many	TRBJ2-2	TGCAGTGCTCCAAACTACAGGGGTAACGGGGAGCTGTTTTTT	CSAPNYRGNGELFF
TRBV6-2/TRBV6-3	NA	few	TRBJ2-5	TGTGCCAGCAACCCAGCGACGGGGCGGAGGGAGACCCAGTACTTC	CASNPATGRRETQYF
TRBV11-2	TRBD2	NA	TRBJ2-1	TGTGCCAGCAGAGGGGTCTCGGAGCGGGGGGAATACTCCTGCAATGAGCAGTTCTTC	CASRGVSERGEYSCNEQFF
TRBV4-3	NA	NA	TRBJ2-1	TGCGCCAGCATCCACCTAAGAAATGAGCAGTTCTTC	CASIHLRNEQFF
TRBV20-1	NA	NA	TRBJ1-1	TGCAGTGCAAGGAAGGACCCTGAGAACACTGAAGCTTTCTTT	CSARKDPENTEAFF
TRBV20-1	NA	few	TRBJ2-4	TGCAGTGCGGGGGACCCTGCACCAGCCAAAAACATTCAGTACTTC	CSAGDPAPAKNIQYF
TRBV29-1	NA	few	TRBJ2-1	TGCAGCGTTGAAGGGGGAACATACAATGAGCAGTTCTTC	CSVEGGTYNEQFF
TRBV4-3	NA	many	TRBJ2-2	TGCGCCAGCAGCCAAGGCCGACTAGTACGCAACGGGGAGCTGTTTTTT	CASSQGRLVRNGELFF
TRBV15	TRBD2	NA	TRBJ2-1	TGTGCCACCAGCAGAGATCTTTCAGCGGGAGGGCAAGGTGAGCAGTTCTTC	CATSRDLSAGGQGEQFF
TRBV19	NA	few	TRBJ2-1	TGTGCCAGTAGTATGCAGGGATTCAATGAGCAGTTCTTC	CASSMQGFNEQFF
TRBV20-1	TRBD1	once	TRBJ2-2	TGCAGTGCTAGTAAGGGGGCTCTCACCGGGGAGCTGTTTTTT	CSASKGALTGELFF
TRBV12-3/TRBV12-4	TRBD1	few	TRBJ2-7	TGTGCCAGCAGAGGACAGGACTCCTACGAGCAGTACTTC	CASRGQDSYEQYF
TRBV5-1	TRBD1	many	TRBJ2-7	TGCGCCAGCAGCCCCGGGACAGGGGGTTTTTACGAGCAGTACTTC	CASSPGTGGFYEQYF
TRBV5-6	TRBD2	many	TRBJ2-1	TGTGCCAGCAGTGTAGGGACTAGCGGGACGCAGTTCTTC	CASSVGTSGTQFF
TRBV4-1	TRBD1	many	TRBJ2-1	TGCGCCAGCAGCCAAGTTGACAGGGTGACATACAATGAGCAGTTCTTC	CASSQVDRVTYNEQFF
TRBV7-2	TRBD1	many	TRBJ1-5	TGTGCCAGCAGCTTAGCGACAGGGGCCAATCAGCCCCAGCATTTT	CASSLATGANQPQHF
TRBV20-1	NA	many	TRBJ2-7	TGCAGTGCTAGTAGGGCTACGGGGACCTACGAGCAGTACTTC	CSASRATGTYEQYF
TRBV19	NA	NA	TRBJ2-6	TGTGCCAGTACCACGAACTATCCTGGGGCCAACGTCCTGACTTTC	CASTTNYPGANVLTF
TRBV6-2/TRBV6-3	TRBD2	NA	TRBJ2-5	TGTGCCAGCAGTTACTCGAGGGGACTAGCGGGGGGCCTCCAAGAGACCCAGTACTTC	CASSYSRGLAGGLQETQYF
TRBV7-9	NA	few	TRBJ2-7	TGTGCCAGCAGCTCGCAGGCGGGTTCCTACGAGCAGTACTTC	CASSSQAGSYEQYF
TRBV9	TRBD1	NA	TRBJ2-7	TGTGCCAGCAGCGCCGGACAGGGAGAGCACGAGCAGTACTTC	CASSAGQGEHEQYF
TRBV4-3	TRBD1	many	TRBJ1-5	TGCGCCAGCAGCCCAACAGGGGTTGGACAGCCCCAGCATTTT	CASSPTGVGQPQHF
TRBV11-2	TRBD2	once	TRBJ2-3	TGTGCCAGCAGCTTAGATGCGGGAGCGGGTGGGCGGGTTACGCAGTATTTT	CASSLDAGAGGRVTQYF
TRBV7-2	NA	few	TRBJ2-7	TGTGCCAGCAGCACTAACCCAGGGGTGCTATGGGAGCAGTACTTC	CASSTNPGVLWEQYF
TRBV6-1	TRBD2	NA	TRBJ2-1	TGTGCCAGCAGTCGCGCTAGCGGGAACTCCTACAATGAGCAGTTCTTC	CASSRASGNSYNEQFF
TRBV7-9	NA	few	TRBJ1-1	TGTGCCAGCAGCTTCCTGGCCACTGAAGCTTTCTTT	CASSFLATEAFF